Listed below are T cell receptor beta chains from one sample, sequenced in a study of cytomegalovirus exposure and HLA in healthy donors. The data were produced by immunoSEQ multiplex PCR, yet TCRdb's version contains in-frame clones alone and is incomplete. The repertoire has approximately 180,000 clones, about 87% of them found once; the top ten carry roughly 1.9%. Specimen: PBMCs. The source is a woman between 18 and 29 years old in good health and CMV-seronegative. Each CDR3 is given with its conserved first and last residue. Fields, in order: V gene, clone size, D gene, J gene, CDR3 DNA, CDR3 protein. The D gene is left open where the match is weak. Clone size is shown for a subset of rows, as once, few, many or a class of expanded clone.

TRBV2	-	TRBD2	TRBJ2-1	TGTGCCAGCAGTGCCACTAGCGGGAGGAGTCATGAGCAGTTCTTC	CASSATSGRSHEQFF
TRBV14	-	-	TRBJ2-1	TGTGCCAGCAGCCAAGATCAGGCGTTGGATGAGCAGTTCTTC	CASSQDQALDEQFF
TRBV5-1	-	-	TRBJ2-2	TGCGCCAGCAGCTTGGAAGAGGCCGGGGAGCTGTTTTTT	CASSLEEAGELFF
TRBV2	few	-	TRBJ2-1	TGTGCCAGCAGTGAAGCGCTTCTAGCCCCCCAGTTCTTC	CASSEALLAPQFF
TRBV29-1	-	TRBD1	TRBJ2-3	TGCAGCGTCAAATCCGGGACAGGGACCACAGATACGCAGTATTTT	CSVKSGTGTTDTQYF
TRBV6-6	once	TRBD2	TRBJ2-1	TGTGCCAGCGGAAGCGGGAGGGCTCGTCCGTTACAACAGTTCTTC	CASGSGRARPLQQFF
TRBV5-5	-	TRBD1	TRBJ1-2	TGTGCCAGCAGCTTGGCGACAGGGGCTTTATATGGCTACACCTTC	CASSLATGALYGYTF
TRBV7-2	-	-	TRBJ1-2	TGTGCCAGCAGCTTAATGGGAGGGGACTATGGCTACACCTTC	CASSLMGGDYGYTF
TRBV19	-	-	TRBJ1-3	TGTGCCAGTACCGCCCAGGGGCAGAATCCCTCAGGAACCATATATTTT	CASTAQGQNPSGTIYF
TRBV28	once	-	TRBJ1-2	TGTGCCAGCAGTTTAAATCACCCGGGTGGGGGCTACACCTTC	CASSLNHPGGGYTF
TRBV28	-	TRBD2	TRBJ2-5	TGTGCCAGCAGTCTTTCTGGCGGGAGTAGGGAGACCCAGTACTTC	CASSLSGGSRETQYF
TRBV28	-	TRBD1	TRBJ1-6	TGTGCCAGCAGTTTAACAGGGGGCCCGGATTCACCCCTCCACTTT	CASSLTGGPDSPLHF
TRBV7-9	-	-	TRBJ2-2	TGTGCCAGCAGCTTAGTGGCAGGGGAACCCCCCGGGGAGCTGTTTTTT	CASSLVAGEPPGELFF
TRBV4-1	-	TRBD2	TRBJ2-7	TGCGCCAGCAGCCAAGATGCGGGGGGTACCTACGAGCAGTACTTC	CASSQDAGGTYEQYF
TRBV6-1	-	TRBD1	TRBJ2-7	TGTGCCAGCAGCCAGGGGGAGAGCTCCTACGAGCAGTACTTC	CASSQGESSYEQYF
TRBV30	-	-	TRBJ1-3	TGTGCCTGGAGATACGACAGCCGCTCTGGAAACACCATATATTTT	CAWRYDSRSGNTIYF
TRBV9	few	-	TRBJ2-2	TGTGCCAGCAGCGCCTCTGCGAACACCGGGGAGCTGTTTTTT	CASSASANTGELFF
TRBV5-1	once	-	TRBJ2-2	TGCGCCAGCAGCTTGGTACACCAAGGGGAGCTGTTTTTT	CASSLVHQGELFF
TRBV7-2	-	TRBD1	TRBJ1-6	TGTGCCAGCAGCTTTGGACAGGGCCGATCACCCCTCCACTTT	CASSFGQGRSPLHF
TRBV19	-	-	TRBJ1-2	TGTGCCAGTAGTATACCCTCCACAGGGCCCTATGGCTACACCTTC	CASSIPSTGPYGYTF
TRBV4-1	-	-	TRBJ2-5	TGCGCCAGCAGCCAGAGGGAAGGAGGACAAGAGACCCAGTACTTC	CASSQREGGQETQYF
TRBV30	-	-	TRBJ2-7	TGTGCCTGGAGTGTACTACAGGGCTACGAGCAGTACTTC	CAWSVLQGYEQYF
TRBV27	-	-	TRBJ1-1	TGTGCCAGCTTGGCGGCGGGTAGGGTGAACACTGAAGCTTTCTTT	CASLAAGRVNTEAFF
TRBV5-1	-	-	TRBJ2-7	TGCGCCAGCAGCTTGGAGGCGGGCTACTCCTACGAGCAGTACTTC	CASSLEAGYSYEQYF
TRBV4-2	-	-	TRBJ1-2	TGTGCCAGCAGCCAAGAGGGCGGCTACACCTTC	CASSQEGGYTF
TRBV27	-	TRBD2	TRBJ2-3	TGTGCCAGCATCCCCCGGCTAGCGGGTTCCACAGATACGCAGTATTTT	CASIPRLAGSTDTQYF
TRBV28	-	-	TRBJ1-2	TGTGCCAGCAGTTCCCCAGGGTTGAGCTATGGCTACACCTTC	CASSSPGLSYGYTF
TRBV6-6	-	-	TRBJ2-5	TGTGCCAGCAGTGGCTTCACCGAAAGGGGGGAGACCCAGTACTTC	CASSGFTERGETQYF